A single sample is the source of the 10 T cell receptor beta chains below, sequenced in a study of CD8+ T cells in alopecia areata. Once RNA had been extracted, it was reverse transcribed into cDNA to act as the sequencing template. Measured with immunoSEQ multiplex PCR; TCRdb has only the in-frame clones, and not every one. The repertoire consists of approximately 91,000 clones, with roughly 47% occurring once and the leading ten covering approximately 0.79%. The sample comprised CD4+ T cells sorted from blood. The receptors originated from a human donor with alopecia areata.

DNA of the CDR3: TGTGCCAGTAGCACTCCCTACCGGGAGTATTCTGAGCAGTTCTTC. As protein: CASSTPYREYSEQFF. J is TRBJ2-1 and V is TRBV19; D might be TRBD2 (6 bases). This CDR3 spans 15 amino acids. V was pared by 6 bases and J by 9 bases, with 21 bases between. CDR1 LNHDA and CDR2 SQIVND come from the germline V gene (reference sequence).

The chain is built from TRBV5-6 and TRBJ2-5; the D gene is possibly TRBD1 (5 bases). The CDR3 extends over 13 amino acids. Germline-derived CDR1 and CDR2 are SGHDT and YYEEEE. V lost 6 bases to trimming and J lost 4 bases, with 13 bases between them. CDR3 sequence (DNA): TGTGCCAGCAACGTCTACAGGAGAGAGACCCAGTACTTC. Protein sequence: CASNVYRRETQYF.

This clone was seen a handful of times. The chain combines TRBV29-1 with TRBJ1-6; 7 positions agree with TRBD1. This CDR3 has 14 amino acids. V lost 5 bases and J lost 7; bases outside the gene matches: 8. The germline CDR1 and CDR2 sequences are SQVTM and ANQGSEA. The CDR3 loop is CSVSTGVTNSPLHF. CDR3 nucleotide sequence: TGCAGCGTTTCAACAGGGGTGACCAATTCACCCCTCCACTTT.

The CDR3 loop is CASSLEVDEAFF. The CDR3 nucleotides read TGCGCCAGCAGCTTGGAGGTGGATGAAGCTTTCTTT. This chain connects TRBV5-1 to TRBJ1-1; D unresolved. The germline CDR1 and CDR2 sequences are SGHRS and YFSETQ. Trimming shortened V by 0 bases and J by 7 bases, and 7 bases separated the two germline ends. CDR3 length equals 12 residues.

The rearrangement joins TRBV30 to TRBJ2-1; 8 bases agree with TRBD1. CDR3 length: 14 residues. CDR1 GTSNPN and CDR2 SVGIG come from the germline V gene (reference sequence). V lost 0 bases, J lost 5 bases, and 3 bases stayed unmatched. CDR3 nucleotide sequence: TGTGCCTGGAGTGTGGACAGGGCGAACAATGAGCAGTTCTTC. Translating gives CAWSVDRANNEQFF.

The V and J genes are TRBV19 and TRBJ1-1; a possible D gene is TRBD1 (6 bases). V was pared by 6 bases and J by 4 bases, with 15 bases between. The germline V gene has CDR1 LNHDA and CDR2 SQIVND (reference sequence). There are 14 residues in the CDR3. The DNA of the CDR3 is TGTGCCAGTAGCCTCAGGGGAGGAATCACTGAAGCTTTCTTT. Its protein is CASSLRGGITEAFF.

The chain is built from TRBV30 and TRBJ2-1, with 7 bases matching TRBD2. Germline CDR1 reads GTSNPN; CDR2 reads SVGIG (reference sequence). The trim removed 2 bases at V and 7 bases at J, leaving 8 bases unmatched. The CDR3 contains 14 residues. CDR3 amino acids: CAWSRAGVINEQFF. For the CDR3, the DNA is TGTGCCTGGAGTCGGGCGGGGGTGATAAATGAGCAGTTCTTC. Complete variable domain (other parts from reference TRBV30 and TRBJ2-1): SQTIHQWPATLVQPVGSPLSLECTVEGTSNPNLYWYRQAAGRGLQLLFYSVGIGQISSEVPQNLSASRPQDRQFILSSKKLLLSDSGFYLCAWSRAGVINEQFFGPGTRLTVL.

About this clone itself: Distinct nucleotide sequences in the sample also encode this CDR3. The chain combines TRBV29-1 with TRBJ2-3; no clear D. Trimming pared 6 bases from V and 5 bases from J, leaving 3 bases between. This CDR3 comprises 9 residues. CDR1 is SQVTM and CDR2 is ANQGSEA in the germline V gene. CDR3: CSVGDTQYF. The CDR3 nucleotides read TGCAGCGTGGGAGATACGCAGTATTTT.

V and J are TRBV29-1 and TRBJ2-5, with TRBD2 matching 11 bases. Germline V gene lookup returns CDR1 SQVTM and CDR2 ANQGSEA. The trim removed 7 bases at V and 1 base at J, leaving 5 bases unmatched. This CDR3 spans 14 amino acids. CDR3 loop: CSADGTSGQETQYF. As DNA, the CDR3 is TGCAGCGCTGACGGGACTAGCGGCCAAGAGACCCAGTACTTC.

This clone was counted a few times. This chain links TRBV5-5 with TRBJ2-5, with TRBD2 as a possible D gene (7 bases). The V end lost 7 bases, the J end lost 2 bases, and 9 bases lay between the germline ends. There are 12 residues in the CDR3. Per the germline V gene, CDR1 is SGHKS and CDR2 is YYEKEE (reference sequence). CDR3 nucleotide sequence: TGTGCCAGCGGGGGGGCTCAAGAGACCCAGTACTTC. This sequence encodes CASGGAQETQYF.